A single sample is the source of the 30 T cell receptor beta chains below, sequenced in a study of blood T cell repertoires in COVID-19. The table came from immunoSEQ multiplex PCR; TCRdb's copy has only in-frame clones and leaves some out. The sample has some 250,000 clones, about 85% seen once. The specimen sequenced was peripheral blood. The source is a man between 60 and 75 years old with acute or convalescent COVID-19.

This chain uses TRBV30 with TRBJ1-4, with 9 positions matching TRBD1. The CDR3 covers 14 residues. CDR1 is GTSNPN and CDR2 is SVGIG in the germline V gene (reference sequence). V shed 4 bases, J shed 7 bases, and the junction held 7 bases outside the gene matches. CDR3 protein: CAWNGQGRGEKLFF. Here the CDR3 DNA reads TGTGCCTGGAACGGACAGGGGAGAGGTGAAAAACTGTTTTTT.

The gene calls are TRBV11-2 and TRBJ1-2; a possible D gene is TRBD1 (5 bases). CDR1 is SGHAT, CDR2 FQNNGV, per germline. The CDR3 extends over 14 amino acids. V was shortened by 3 bases and J by 4 bases, with 12 bases between the two germline ends. Here the CDR3 reads CASSFVQEAYGYTF. DNA for the CDR3: TGTGCCAGCAGCTTCGTACAGGAAGCCTATGGCTACACCTTC.

This rearrangement joins TRBV7-9 to TRBJ1-1, with 8 bases aligning to TRBD1. The CDR3 totals 15 residues. Trimming took 0 bases from V and 5 from J; bases not matched to a gene: 5. CDR1 SEHNR and CDR2 FQNEAQ come from the germline V gene (reference sequence). The CDR3 DNA reads as TGTGCCAGCAGCTTAGCCCAGGGGGCATGGACTGAAGCTTTCTTT. Translated: CASSLAQGAWTEAFF.

V gene TRBV3-1 (or the pseudogene TRBV3-2) combines with J gene TRBJ1-5; D remains unclear. Germline V CDR1 and CDR2: LGHDT, YNNKEL (reference sequence). V shed 6 bases and J shed 0 bases, with 6 bases lying between them. The CDR3 runs to 13 residues. The CDR3 here is CASSSHSNQPQHF. CDR3 sequence (DNA): TGTGCCAGCAGTAGCCATAGCAATCAGCCCCAGCATTTT.

CDR3 protein: CASSFLLAGGPHEQYF. The CDR3 DNA is TGTGCCAGCAGTTTCCTCCTAGCGGGAGGGCCCCACGAGCAGTACTTC. The V and J genes are TRBV6-6 and TRBJ2-7, with 12 bases identical to TRBD2. The CDR3 loop spans 16 amino acids. Germline lookup yields CDR1 MNHNY and CDR2 SVGAGI (reference sequence). Losses at the gene ends were 4 bases for V and 5 bases for J; bases not matched to a gene: 9.

A few counts support this clone. The CDR3 loop reads CASRTGPGYYGYTF. The CDR3 DNA sequence: TGTGCCAGTAGAACCGGCCCAGGGTACTATGGCTACACCTTC. V and J are TRBV19 and TRBJ1-2; D possibly corresponds to TRBD1 (5 bases). The CDR3 length is 14 residues. V lost 6 bases to trimming and J lost 3 bases, with 14 bases between them. Looked up from germline, CDR1 is LNHDA and CDR2 is SQIVND (reference sequence).

This chain uses TRBV3-1 (or the pseudogene TRBV3-2) with TRBJ2-1; D is perhaps TRBD2 (5 bases). Trimming took off 3 bases at V and 2 bases at J, with 11 bases between the two ends. Germline CDR1 reads LGHDT; CDR2 reads YNNKEL (reference sequence). The CDR3 runs to 15 residues. The CDR3 protein is CASSQGRSTYNEQFF. The DNA for the CDR3 is TGTGCCAGCAGCCAGGGGAGAAGTACCTACAATGAGCAGTTCTTC.

The V gene is TRBV27, the J gene TRBJ2-1; 14 bases align to TRBD2. The germline V gene has CDR1 MNHEY and CDR2 SMNVEV (reference sequence). The trim removed 4 bases at V and 2 bases at J, leaving 13 bases unmatched. The CDR3 runs to 20 residues. The DNA for the CDR3 is TGTGCCAGCAGTTCCTGGGGACTAGCGGGAGATCTAGGCACCTACAATGAGCAGTTCTTC. Its translation is CASSSWGLAGDLGTYNEQFF.

The chain employs TRBV5-1 and TRBJ2-5, with D unclear. V dropped 0 bases and J dropped 8 bases, with 14 bases sitting between them. Germline V gene data show CDR1 as SGHRS and CDR2 as YFSETQ. This CDR3 is 14 amino acids long. The CDR3 DNA reads as TGCGCCAGCAGCTTGGCCGTGGAAGAGACAACCCAGTACTTC. Residues: CASSLAVEETTQYF.

V is TRBV6-5 and J is TRBJ1-1; no definite D call. This CDR3 has 14 residues. Germline V gives CDR1 MNHEY, CDR2 SVGAGI. Between the trimmed V and J ends, which lost 2 bases and 4 bases, there was a span of 11 bases. The CDR3 DNA follows: TGTGCCAGCAGTTACGGAGGAGTGAGCACTGAAGCTTTCTTT. Protein sequence: CASSYGGVSTEAFF.

This clone was observed a few times. The chain joins TRBV3-1 (or the pseudogene TRBV3-2) to TRBJ2-2, with 7 bases lining up with TRBD2. Germline assignment: CDR1 LGHDT and CDR2 YNNKEL (reference sequence). The J segment lost 2 bases and the V segment lost 6 bases, leaving 6 bases of the junction unmatched. The CDR3 covers 15 residues. The CDR3 is CASRLGGGNTGELFF. For the CDR3, the DNA is TGTGCCAGCAGACTTGGCGGGGGAAACACCGGGGAGCTGTTTTTT.

The gene calls are TRBV18 and TRBJ1-2; no firm D call. CDR3 length: 17 amino acids. Germline V gives CDR1 KGHSH, CDR2 LQKENI. V was trimmed by 3 bases and J by 8 bases, leaving 25 bases between them. The CDR3 is CASSPLVIRERSGGYTF. CDR3 coding DNA: TGTGCCAGCTCACCCCTAGTGATACGGGAAAGGTCGGGAGGCTACACCTTC.

The J gene is TRBJ1-3, the V gene TRBV2; D might be TRBD1 (5 bases). Germline V gene data show CDR1 as SNHLY and CDR2 as FYNNEI. V was trimmed by 1 base and J by 0 bases, leaving 13 bases between them. CDR3 length equals 17 residues. The CDR3: CASSEGSIRVSGNTIYF. CDR3 DNA: TGTGCCAGCAGTGAAGGCTCTATCAGGGTCTCTGGAAACACCATATATTTT.

CDR3 region: CASSTIGEYQETQYF. For the CDR3, the DNA is TGTGCCAGCAGCACAATTGGGGAGTACCAAGAGACCCAGTACTTC. The genes are TRBV9 and TRBJ2-5; possibly TRBD2 for D (5 bases). The CDR3 contains 15 residues. The germline CDR1 and CDR2 sequences are SGDLS and YYNGEE. V was trimmed by 4 bases and J by 0 bases, leaving 13 bases between them. The full variable domain, completed using reference TRBV9 and TRBJ2-5, is DSGVTQTPKHLITATGQRVTLRCSPRSGDLSVYWYQQSLDQGLQFLIQYYNGEERAKGNILERFSAQQFPDLHSELNLSSLELGDSALYFCASSTIGEYQETQYFGPGTRLLVL.

V is TRBV7-2 and J is TRBJ2-7; TRBD1 might be the D (6 bases). The CDR3 runs 15 residues. Germline CDR1 reads SGHTA; CDR2 reads FQGNSA. V was shortened by 4 bases and J by 3 bases, with 16 bases between the two germline ends. For the CDR3, the DNA is TGTGCCAGCAGCTCAGCCCCCGGGACACACTACGAGCAGTACTTC. Its protein product is CASSSAPGTHYEQYF.

V usage is TRBV12-3 or TRBV12-4 and J usage is TRBJ1-1; possible D gene TRBD1, 5 bases. The V end was cut by 2 bases, the J end by 10 bases, with 11 bases between. The CDR3 spans 12 residues. DNA of the CDR3: TGTGCCAGCAGTTTACGGCGGAGGGGAGCTTTCTTT. Translated: CASSLRRRGAFF.

In this sample, this clone turned up a few times. The V call is TRBV4-1, the J call TRBJ2-1, with D maybe TRBD2 (7 bases). From germline, CDR1 is MGHRA and CDR2 YSYEKL. The CDR3 is made up of 16 amino acids. Trimming pared 5 bases from V and 4 bases from J, leaving 18 bases between. Written as DNA, the CDR3 is TGCGCCAGCAGCTCCCAACGGGGGGCGGGTTACAATGAGCAGTTCTTC. It translates to CASSSQRGAGYNEQFF.

This clone was found once. The rearrangement joins TRBV29-1 to TRBJ2-5; D is perhaps TRBD1 (6 bases). The ends were cut back, 7 bases at V and 5 bases at J, with 11 bases in the middle. The CDR3 loop spans 11 amino acids. From germline, CDR1 is SQVTM and CDR2 ANQGSEA. The CDR3 spells CSAYREETQYF. For the CDR3, the DNA is TGCAGCGCCTACAGGGAGGAGACCCAGTACTTC.

The chain employs TRBV5-1 and TRBJ2-3; D call uncertain. V lost 1 base to trimming and J lost 0 bases, with 9 bases between them. Germline loops: CDR1 SGHRS, CDR2 YFSETQ. This CDR3 comprises 15 residues. CDR3 amino acids: CASSLWLLSTDTQYF. The CDR3 nucleotides are TGCGCCAGCAGCTTGTGGCTCCTTAGCACAGATACGCAGTATTTT.

The chain employs TRBV7-2 and TRBJ2-1, with TRBD2 matching 8 bases. Germline V lookup: CDR1 SGHTA, CDR2 FQGNSA. V dropped 5 bases and J dropped 8; count of bases not matched to a gene: 17. CDR3 length: 17 residues. As DNA, the CDR3 is TGTGCCAGCAGCCCAGGGCTGGGGACTAGTGGCGCCTATGAGCAGTTCTTC. This gives the protein CASSPGLGTSGAYEQFF.

The table lists this clone with a count of one. V and J are TRBV2 and TRBJ2-7; possibly TRBD1 for D (6 bases). Germline V CDR1 and CDR2: SNHLY, FYNNEI. V was clipped by 8 bases and J by 1 base, with 18 bases between them. The CDR3 has 15 residues. The CDR3 here is CASSKTGTTSYEQYF. CDR3 nucleotide sequence: TGTGCCAGCTCGAAGACCGGGACAACATCCTACGAGCAGTACTTC.

A single count supports this clone. This chain uses TRBV11-3 with TRBJ2-1; D remains unclear. This CDR3 has 15 amino acids. Trimming took 1 base from V and 7 from J, leaving 14 bases between them. Looked up from germline, CDR1 is SGHNT and CDR2 is YENEEA. The CDR3 sequence is CASSLGLAPPNEQFF. The CDR3 region has the DNA TGTGCCAGCAGCTTAGGTTTGGCCCCCCCGAATGAGCAGTTCTTC.

This rearrangement joins TRBV10-2 to TRBJ1-4; maybe TRBD1 (5 bases). This CDR3 spans 14 amino acids. The germline V gene has CDR1 WSHSY and CDR2 SAAADI. Trimming left V 6 bases short and J 3 bases short, with 11 bases between. The CDR3 DNA reads TGCGCCAGCAGAACAGGTGTAGCTAATGAAAAACTGTTTTTT. It codes for CASRTGVANEKLFF.

This rearrangement joins TRBV5-1 to TRBJ1-5; D possibly corresponds to TRBD1 (5 bases). V was pared by 4 bases and J by 0 bases, with 8 bases between. The CDR3 extends over 14 amino acids. Germline V gene data show CDR1 as SGHRS and CDR2 as YFSETQ. The CDR3 coding sequence is TGCGCCAGCAGCCCGGGGGATAGCAATCAGCCCCAGCATTTT. As protein: CASSPGDSNQPQHF.

V is TRBV7-3 and J is TRBJ2-3; the D is unclear. V was pared by 5 bases and J by 2 bases, with 8 bases between. There are 13 residues in the CDR3. Germline V lookup: CDR1 SGHTA, CDR2 FQGTGA. The CDR3 protein is CASSPENTDTQYF. The DNA for the CDR3 is TGTGCCAGCAGCCCCGAGAACACAGATACGCAGTATTTT.

The chain combines TRBV21-1 with TRBJ2-7; the D call in the table, TRBD2, was not verified against the DNA. TRBV21-1 is labeled a pseudogene. The CDR3 totals 22 residues. CDR3 DNA sequence: TGTGCCAGCAGCAAAGGCCGCTTTACTAGCGAGAATCAAACCAGACCATCCTACGAGCAGTACTTC. Its protein product is CASSKGRFTSENQTRPSYEQYF.

The chain uses TRBV4-2 and TRBJ2-5; a weak D match, TRBD2 (6 bases). Looked up from germline, CDR1 is LGHNA and CDR2 is YNFKEQ. V shed 3 bases and J shed 5 bases, with 19 bases lying between them. This CDR3 has 16 residues. In nucleotides, the CDR3 is TGTGCCAGCAGCCAGGACCGGGACTCCCCGTTTGAGACCCAGTACTTC. It is translated as CASSQDRDSPFETQYF.

As DNA, the CDR3 is TGTGCCAGCAGTCCCCGGGGGGGCGAGGGAGGCAATTCACCCCTCCACTTT. Its translation: CASSPRGGEGGNSPLHF. The genes are TRBV6-6 and TRBJ1-6, with D possibly being TRBD1 (6 bases). Germline CDR1 MNHNY, CDR2 SVGAGI (reference sequence). This CDR3 comprises 17 residues. V was trimmed by 5 bases and J by 7 bases, leaving 21 bases between them.

The genes are TRBV18 and TRBJ2-2; a weak D match, TRBD2 (6 bases). Between the trimmed V and J ends, which lost 8 bases and 2 bases, there was a span of 15 bases. Germline-derived CDR1 and CDR2 are KGHSH and LQKENI. This CDR3 region has 15 residues. CDR3 bases: TGTGCCAGCCCCAGGGCGACTAGTAACACCGGGGAGCTGTTTTTT. Amino acids: CASPRATSNTGELFF.

V usage is TRBV3-1 (or the pseudogene TRBV3-2) and J usage is TRBJ2-6; D ambiguous. Germline assignment: CDR1 LGHDT and CDR2 YNNKEL (reference sequence). V lost 5 bases and J lost 0, with 5 bases in between. This CDR3 spans 14 amino acids. CDR3 DNA: TGTGCCAGCAGCACAAACTCTGGGGCCAACGTCCTGACTTTC. Residues: CASSTNSGANVLTF.